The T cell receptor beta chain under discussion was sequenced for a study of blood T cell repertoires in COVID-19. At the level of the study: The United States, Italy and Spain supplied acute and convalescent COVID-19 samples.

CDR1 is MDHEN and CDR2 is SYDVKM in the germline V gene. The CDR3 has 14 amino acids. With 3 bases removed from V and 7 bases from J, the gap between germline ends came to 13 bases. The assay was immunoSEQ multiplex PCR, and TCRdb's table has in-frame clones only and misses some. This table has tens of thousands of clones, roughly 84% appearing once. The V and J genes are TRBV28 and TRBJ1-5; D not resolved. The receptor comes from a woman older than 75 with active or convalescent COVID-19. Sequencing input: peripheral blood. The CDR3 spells CASSFQLGGQPQHF. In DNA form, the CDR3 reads TGTGCCAGCAGTTTTCAACTCGGAGGACAGCCCCAGCATTTT. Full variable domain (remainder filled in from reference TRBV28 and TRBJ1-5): DVKVTQSSRYLVKRTGEKVFLECVQDMDHENMFWYRQDPGLGLRLIYFSYDVKMKEKGDIPEGYSVSREKKERFSLILESASTNQTSMYLCASSFQLGGQPQHFGDGTRLSIL.